The present entry profiles one T cell receptor beta chain with its context. A read error may account for a junction end that differs from germline. CDR3 length: 12 residues. Germline CDR1 SGHTA, CDR2 FQGNSA. These data are taken from a study of blood T cell repertoires in COVID-19. Study at large: Nucleic acid was either cDNA or gDNA, and it came from T cells, B-cell-depleted T cells, or PBMCs.

TCRdb's copy holds only in-frame clones and misses some; the assay was immunoSEQ multiplex PCR. The sample holds tens of thousands of clones; more than 80% are singletons and the top ten take approximately 10%. This clonotype was sampled from an elderly woman with active COVID-19. J is TRBJ2-1 and V is TRBV7-2; D might be TRBD2 (5 bases). What was sequenced was peripheral blood. The CDR3 loop reads CASSQARGIFLF. The DNA for the CDR3 is TGTGCCAGCAGCCAAGCCCGGGGTATTTTTCTCTTC.